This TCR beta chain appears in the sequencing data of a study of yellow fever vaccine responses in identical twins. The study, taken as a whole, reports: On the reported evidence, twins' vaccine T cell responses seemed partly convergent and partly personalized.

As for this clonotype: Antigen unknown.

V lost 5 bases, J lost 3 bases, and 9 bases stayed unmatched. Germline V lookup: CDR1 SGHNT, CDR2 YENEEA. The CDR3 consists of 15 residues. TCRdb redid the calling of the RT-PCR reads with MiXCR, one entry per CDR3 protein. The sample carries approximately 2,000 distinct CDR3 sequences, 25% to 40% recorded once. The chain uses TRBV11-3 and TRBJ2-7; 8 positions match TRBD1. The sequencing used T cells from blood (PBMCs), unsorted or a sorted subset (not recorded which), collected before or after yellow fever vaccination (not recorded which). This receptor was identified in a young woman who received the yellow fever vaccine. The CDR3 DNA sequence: TGTGCCAGCAGCCCGCGACAGGGGCAGAGCTACGAGCAGTACTTC. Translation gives CASSPRQGQSYEQYF.